These 20 T cell receptor beta chains were sequenced from one sample in a study of vaccination effects on CD4 cells after COVID-19. Ahead of sequencing, the ViraFEST assay grew antigen-specific CD4+ T cells using viral peptide pools. Culture lasted around eleven days before CD4+ T cell isolation. This individual contracted SARS-CoV-2 between March and December 2020, as verified by PCR. Antigens for these TCRs are unknown. Data came from immunoSEQ multiplex PCR; TCRdb stores just in-frame clones and leaves some out. Of 20,000 to 30,000 clones in the sample, approximately 70% were seen once. The sample consisted of CD4+ T cells from PBMCs cultured with SARS-CoV-2 spike peptides, taken before COVID-19 vaccination. All receptors come from a human donor who had a prior SARS-CoV-2 infection.

The V call is TRBV11-3, the J call TRBJ2-7; perhaps D is TRBD1 or TRBD2 (6 bases each). Germline CDR1 is SGHNT and CDR2 is YENEEA. The length of the CDR3 is 15 residues. V was trimmed by 1 base and J by 3 bases, leaving 13 bases between them. Here the CDR3 reads CASSLGTGGYYEQYF. As DNA, the CDR3 is TGTGCCAGCAGCTTAGGTACCGGGGGCTACTACGAGCAGTACTTC.

This chain connects TRBV3-1 (or the pseudogene TRBV3-2) to TRBJ2-3; TRBD1 matches 8 bases. This CDR3 contains 16 residues. Germline loops: CDR1 LGHDT, CDR2 YNNKEL (reference sequence). The V and J ends lost 5 bases and 4 bases, in that order; junction bases with no gene match: 11. This CDR3 reads CASSSLIGQGADTQYF. CDR3 DNA sequence: TGTGCCAGCAGCAGTTTGATAGGACAGGGTGCAGATACGCAGTATTTT.

The rearrangement links TRBV6-5 to TRBJ2-7; D is possibly TRBD2 (6 bases). The CDR3 spans 11 residues. Trimming took off 11 bases at V and 0 bases at J, with 8 bases between the two ends. Germline V lookup: CDR1 MNHEY, CDR2 SVGAGI. The CDR3: CAAGPSYEQYF. The CDR3 DNA reads as TGTGCCGCGGGGCCCTCCTACGAGCAGTACTTC.

This chain joins TRBV4-2 and TRBJ2-1; D might be TRBD2 (7 bases). Trimming cost V 0 bases and J 4 bases, with 25 bases left between them. The germline V gene has CDR1 LGHNA and CDR2 YNFKEQ. This CDR3 region has 20 residues. This CDR3 is CASSQDWGAGDRTSYNEQFF. In DNA form, the CDR3 reads TGTGCCAGCAGCCAAGATTGGGGGGCGGGGGATCGAACTTCTTACAATGAGCAGTTCTTC.

The chain couples TRBV2 to TRBJ2-3; 7 bases map to TRBD2. There are 15 residues in the CDR3. Germline V gives CDR1 SNHLY, CDR2 FYNNEI. The ends lost 10 bases at V and 1 base at J; junction bases unmatched: 11. Here the CDR3 DNA reads TGTGCCACTAGATTCGGCGGGGGAGGCACAGATACGCAGTATTTT. Its translation is CATRFGGGGTDTQYF. Full variable domain (remainder filled in from reference TRBV2 and TRBJ2-3): EPEVTQTPSHQVTQMGQEVILRCVPISNHLYFYWYRQILGQKVEFLVSFYNNEISEKSEIFDDQFSVERPDGSNFTLKIRSTKLEDSAMYFCATRFGGGGTDTQYFGPGTRLTVL.

This clone was seen a handful of times. The V and J genes are TRBV2 and TRBJ1-2, with 12 bases fitting TRBD1. This CDR3 comprises 15 residues. CDR1 is SNHLY, CDR2 FYNNEI, per germline. Losses at the gene ends were 5 bases for V and 6 bases for J; bases not matched to a gene: 7. The CDR3 nucleotides read TGTGCCAGCAGTCCCTGGGGACAGGGGGCAGATGGCTACACCTTC. It codes for CASSPWGQGADGYTF. Drawing the rest from reference TRBV2 and TRBJ1-2, the complete variable domain is EPEVTQTPSHQVTQMGQEVILRCVPISNHLYFYWYRQILGQKVEFLVSFYNNEISEKSEIFDDQFSVERPDGSNFTLKIRSTKLEDSAMYFCASSPWGQGADGYTFGSGTRLTVV.

The J gene is TRBJ1-3, the V gene TRBV18, with D perhaps TRBD1 (6 bases). The V end lost 6 bases, the J end lost 7 bases, and 16 bases lay between the germline ends. Germline assignment: CDR1 KGHSH and CDR2 LQKENI. This CDR3 contains 14 residues. The CDR3 is CASSQTQGKNTIYF. In DNA form, the CDR3 reads TGTGCCAGCTCCCAAACACAGGGAAAGAACACCATATATTTT. The full variable domain, completed using reference TRBV18 and TRBJ1-3, is NAGVMQNPRHLVRRRGQEARLRCSPMKGHSHVYWYRQLPEEGLKFMVYLQKENIIDESGMPKERFSAEFPKEGPSILRIQQVVRGDSAAYFCASSQTQGKNTIYFGEGSWLTVV.

This clone turned up a few times. The chain links TRBV11-1 to TRBJ2-7, with TRBD1 identical over 7 bases. CDR3 size: 13 residues. V dropped 5 bases and J dropped 3; count of bases not matched to a gene: 4. Germline-derived CDR1 and CDR2 are SGHAT and FQDESV (reference sequence). The CDR3 DNA is TGTGCCAGCAGCGGGACAGTAAGCTACGAGCAGTACTTC. Translated: CASSGTVSYEQYF.

The chain links TRBV5-5 to TRBJ1-5; D perhaps matches TRBD1 (5 bases). V was trimmed by 4 bases and J by 0 bases, leaving 11 bases between them. The CDR3 totals 15 residues. Germline-derived CDR1 and CDR2 are SGHKS and YYEKEE (reference sequence). CDR3 DNA sequence: TGTGCCAGCAGCCCAGGGACGGTTAGCAATCAGCCCCAGCATTTT. Translation: CASSPGTVSNQPQHF. Full variable domain (remainder filled in from reference TRBV5-5 and TRBJ1-5): DAGVTQSPTHLIKTRGQQVTLRCSPISGHKSVSWYQQVLGQGPQFIFQYYEKEERGRGNFPDRFSARQFPNYSSELNVNALLLGDSALYLCASSPGTVSNQPQHFGDGTRLSIL.

This clone was seen more than once but under ten times. The chain employs TRBV4-2 and TRBJ2-2; D could derive from TRBD1 or TRBD2 (5 bases each). Looked up from germline, CDR1 is LGHNA and CDR2 is YNFKEQ. The CDR3 has 14 amino acids. The ends were cut back, 1 base at V and 4 bases at J, with 7 bases in the middle. The CDR3 loop is CASSQVGVTGELFF. CDR3 DNA sequence: TGTGCCAGCAGCCAAGTGGGGGTCACCGGGGAGCTGTTTTTT.

V is TRBV7-6 and J is TRBJ2-7; D remains unclear. The CDR3 loop spans 15 amino acids. In germline, CDR1 is SGHVS, CDR2 FNYEAQ. Trimming stripped 5 bases from V and 5 bases from J, with 19 bases between. DNA for the CDR3: TGTGCCAGCAGCCTTTCGTGGGCTTATTCCCACGAGCAGTACTTC. Amino acid sequence: CASSLSWAYSHEQYF.

This chain joins TRBV5-4 and TRBJ2-1, with 8 bases matching TRBD2. The CDR3 sequence is 15 residues long. The trim removed 0 bases at V and 9 bases at J, leaving 8 bases unmatched. The germline V gene encodes CDR1 SGHNT and CDR2 YYREEE (reference sequence). In DNA form, the CDR3 reads TGTGCCAGCAGCTTGGACGGGAGGGCCCCGGGTGAGCAGTTCTTC. Translation gives CASSLDGRAPGEQFF.

V usage is TRBV9 and J usage is TRBJ2-1; D uncertain. Trimming shortened V by 0 bases and J by 4 bases, and 8 bases separated the two germline ends. Per the germline V gene, CDR1 is SGDLS and CDR2 is YYNGEE. CDR3 size: 14 residues. CDR3 in amino acids: CASSVEVGYNEQFF. CDR3 nucleotides: TGTGCCAGCAGCGTAGAGGTTGGGTACAATGAGCAGTTCTTC. Filled out from reference TRBV9 and TRBJ2-1, the complete variable domain reads DSGVTQTPKHLITATGQRVTLRCSPRSGDLSVYWYQQSLDQGLQFLIQYYNGEERAKGNILERFSAQQFPDLHSELNLSSLELGDSALYFCASSVEVGYNEQFFGPGTRLTVL.

The chain joins TRBV9 to TRBJ1-2; D is perhaps TRBD1 (6 bases). From germline, CDR1 is SGDLS and CDR2 YYNGEE. V gave up 2 bases and J gave up 8 bases, with 16 bases separating them. The CDR3 contains 14 residues. The CDR3 region is CASSVQGTSVGYTF. CDR3 nucleotides: TGTGCCAGCAGCGTGCAGGGGACATCAGTGGGCTACACCTTC.

The V and J genes are TRBV5-6 and TRBJ2-3, with TRBD2 matching 12 bases. This CDR3 comprises 18 residues. Germline loops: CDR1 SGHDT, CDR2 YYEEEE. J gave up 0 bases and V 2 bases, and 7 bases lay outside the gene matches. CDR3 amino acids: CASSFRLAGGLSTDTQYF. The DNA for the CDR3 is TGTGCCAGCAGCTTCCGGCTAGCGGGGGGGCTAAGCACAGATACGCAGTATTTT.

The chain couples TRBV7-9 to TRBJ2-1, with unresolved D. Trimming cost V 2 bases and J 5 bases, with 10 bases left between them. This CDR3 has 14 amino acids. From germline, CDR1 is SEHNR and CDR2 FQNEAQ (reference sequence). CDR3 DNA: TGTGCCAGCAGCTTACAGGCTAGAAACAATGAGCAGTTCTTC. Amino acids: CASSLQARNNEQFF.

The chain employs TRBV4-1 and TRBJ1-3, with a tentative D call TRBD1 (5 bases). V was trimmed by 1 base and J by 0 bases, leaving 10 bases between them. The CDR3 length is 16 residues. The germline V gene has CDR1 MGHRA and CDR2 YSYEKL. The CDR3 nucleotides read TGCGCCAGCAGCCAAGCTCAGGGCGGCTCTGGAAACACCATATATTTT. This sequence encodes CASSQAQGGSGNTIYF.

In regard to this clone: A read error may account for a junction end that differs from germline. The chain's CDR3 is CASSRSPTDTQYF. DNA of the CDR3: TGTGCTAGCAGCCGAAGCCCTACAGATACGCAGTATTTT. The J gene is TRBJ2-3, the V gene TRBV7-7; D not certain. This CDR3 spans 13 amino acids. Per germline, CDR1 SSHAT and CDR2 FNYEAQ (reference sequence).

The chain carries TRBV5-5 and TRBJ2-5; TRBD1 aligns across 8 bases. Germline V gene sequence: CDR1 SGHKS, CDR2 YYEKEE (reference sequence). Trimming at V came to 4 bases and at J to 2 bases, leaving 10 bases not matched to a gene. The CDR3 runs to 16 residues. DNA of the CDR3: TGTGCCAGCAGCCACCGACAGGGGTTTGAGCAAGAGACCCAGTACTTC. Protein: CASSHRQGFEQETQYF.

This sequence joins TRBV29-1 and TRBJ2-1, with 14 bases that match TRBD2. Germline V CDR1 and CDR2: SQVTM, ANQGSEA. This CDR3 spans 15 amino acids. The ends lost 7 bases at V and 4 bases at J; junction bases unmatched: 6. CDR3 DNA: TGCAGCGCCCTGGGACTAGCGGGAGCATACAATGAGCAGTTCTTC. Translating it yields CSALGLAGAYNEQFF.